Many counts were recorded for the clone carrying this TCR beta chain. Its antigen remains unidentified. The V and J ends lost 3 bases and 8 bases, in that order; junction bases with no gene match: 17. CDR1 is LGHDT, CDR2 YNNKEL, per germline (reference sequence). The CDR3 spans 18 residues. This entry belongs to a study of human T cells and chemical hapten exposure. In the study overall: A mostly female patient group had alopecia areata, totalis or universalis.

Original processing notes: Per-sample TCR counts ranged from about 23,224 to 750,000, median roughly 96,000. TCRdb itself ran the RACE reads through MiXCR, one entry per CDR3 protein. The V and J calls were not made by the authors but by TCRdb's processing. The sample has 300,000 to 350,000 distinct CDR3 sequences; under 8% are singletons. General study findings and limits: TCRs exceeding 1 in 1000 frequency stayed unchanged with DPC sensitization.

The time point: patch test 1, 2 weeks after DPC sensitization. Treatment here: therapeutic diphenylcyclopropenone sensitization with weekly scalp DPC. Prior to each patch test being applied, blood was drawn. The origin of this receptor is a woman aged 18-30 years with alopecia areata. Some clones in this sample may be carry-over from other donors' samples. The chain has TRBV3-1 and TRBJ2-1; 9 nucleotides agree with TRBD1. The specimen comprised whole blood, sampled in connection with sensitization to the hapten diphenylcyclopropenone (DPC). Written as DNA, the CDR3 is TGTGCCAGCAGCCAGGATTTAGCACAGGGGGCGCTTACCGATGAGCAGTTCTTC. This codes for CASSQDLAQGALTDEQFF.